The 27 T cell receptor beta chains in this list originate from one sample, sequenced in a study of technical replicates of blood from a few donors. Data came from immunoSEQ multiplex PCR; TCRdb stores just in-frame clones and leaves some out. The repertoire includes 50,000 to 75,000 clones, 93% of them detected once, and approximately 3.9% sits in the top ten. Source material: PBMCs. The receptors stem from a human donor in good health. Some clones in this sample may be carry-over from other donors' samples.

The chain joins TRBV7-2 to TRBJ2-2; TRBD2 agrees at 7 bases. The V gene's germline CDR1 is SGHTA and CDR2 FQGNSA. This CDR3 comprises 13 residues. Losses at the gene ends were 1 base for V and 14 bases for J; bases not matched to a gene: 7. For the CDR3, the DNA is TGTGCCAGCAGCTTAGGACTAGCAAGGACACTGTTTTTT. As protein: CASSLGLARTLFF.

This chain uses TRBV30 with TRBJ2-5, with 7 bases aligning to TRBD1. There are 14 residues in the CDR3. Per the germline V gene, CDR1 is GTSNPN and CDR2 is SVGIG (reference sequence). Losses at the gene ends were 2 bases for V and 0 bases for J; bases not matched to a gene: 3. The CDR3 bases are TGTGCCTGGAGTCTGACAGGGAACCAAGAGACCCAGTACTTC. Translation: CAWSLTGNQETQYF.

The chain employs TRBV7-9 and TRBJ1-1, with 8 bases fitting TRBD1. The CDR3 is 14 amino acids. Germline trimming cut 1 base from V and 6 bases from J; bases unmatched to any gene: 4. Germline loops: CDR1 SEHNR, CDR2 FQNEAQ (reference sequence). Here the CDR3 reads CASSLGTGWSEAFF. Here the CDR3 DNA reads TGTGCCAGCAGCTTAGGGACAGGGTGGTCTGAAGCTTTCTTT.

V is TRBV4-3 and J is TRBJ2-1, with TRBD1 identical over 9 bases. CDR3 length: 17 amino acids. V dropped 2 bases and J dropped 3; count of bases not matched to a gene: 8. Germline CDR1 and CDR2: LGHNA and YSLEER. CDR3 bases: TGCGCCAGCAGCCAACGCCCCGGGACAGGGTTCTACAATGAGCAGTTCTTC. It codes for CASSQRPGTGFYNEQFF.

The chain carries TRBV19 and TRBJ1-2; the match to TRBD1 covers 7 bases. Germline V gene lookup returns CDR1 LNHDA and CDR2 SQIVND (reference sequence). The CDR3 sequence is 15 residues long. J lost 5 bases, V lost 4 bases, and 10 bases had no gene match. CDR3 protein: CASSKGLTGNYGYTF. The CDR3, as DNA: TGTGCCAGTAGTAAGGGGTTGACAGGGAATTATGGCTACACCTTC.

The V and J genes are TRBV19 and TRBJ2-1; 8 bases are shared with TRBD2. Per germline, CDR1 LNHDA and CDR2 SQIVND (reference sequence). CDR3 size: 14 residues. V was clipped by 4 bases and J by 6 bases; unmatched bases: 5. This CDR3 reads CASSKGLEGNEQFF. DNA for the CDR3: TGTGCCAGTAGTAAGGGACTAGAAGGCAATGAGCAGTTCTTC. Full variable domain (rest looked up from reference TRBV19 and TRBJ2-1): DGGITQSPKYLFRKEGQNVTLSCEQNLNHDAMYWYRQDPGQGLRLIYYSQIVNDFQKGDIAEGYSVSREKKESFPLTVTSAQKNPTAFYLCASSKGLEGNEQFFGPGTRLTVL.

The rearrangement uses TRBV7-2 and TRBJ2-2; D not certain. V lost 8 bases and J lost 6, with 10 bases in between. Germline lookup yields CDR1 SGHTA and CDR2 FQGNSA. CDR3 length: 12 residues. CDR3 bases: TGTGCCAGCCCCGGCGAGGCCGGGGAGCTGTTTTTT. Protein: CASPGEAGELFF.

The genes are TRBV5-4 and TRBJ2-3; 8 bases are shared with TRBD1. Germline loops: CDR1 SGHNT, CDR2 YYREEE (reference sequence). This CDR3 contains 15 residues. Unmatched junction bases numbered 12, after V lost 4 bases and J lost 8 bases. The CDR3 loop is CASSLTGADSGTQYF. The CDR3, as DNA: TGTGCCAGCAGCCTGACAGGGGCGGACAGCGGTACGCAGTATTTT.

V is TRBV30 and J is TRBJ2-1; tentatively, D is TRBD1 (6 bases). CDR3 length equals 15 residues. In germline, CDR1 is GTSNPN, CDR2 SVGIG (reference sequence). Trimming shortened V by 4 bases and J by 0 bases, and 13 bases separated the two germline ends. The CDR3 loop is CAWTLGGSSYNEQFF. The CDR3 DNA is TGTGCCTGGACCTTAGGGGGTAGCTCCTACAATGAGCAGTTCTTC.

The chain carries TRBV7-9 and TRBJ2-7; a weak D match, TRBD2 (6 bases). V was shortened by 4 bases and J by 5 bases, with 24 bases between the two germline ends. From germline, CDR1 is SEHNR and CDR2 FQNEAQ (reference sequence). This CDR3 has 17 residues. As DNA, the CDR3 is TGTGCCAGCAGCTCGCTTACAAAAACGGGCGGGGTGGACGAGCAGTACTTC. Amino acid sequence: CASSSLTKTGGVDEQYF. Looking up the rest from reference TRBV7-9 and TRBJ2-7 gives the full variable domain: DTGVSQNPRHKITKRGQNVTFRCDPISEHNRLYWYRQTLGQGPEFLTYFQNEAQLEKSRLLSDRFSAERPKGSFSTLEIQRTEQGDSAMYLCASSSLTKTGGVDEQYFGPGTRLTVT.

The chain uses TRBV6-5 and TRBJ2-6; D gene unclear. The CDR3 spans 16 residues. V was shortened by 0 bases and J by 2 bases, with 8 bases between the two germline ends. CDR1 MNHEY and CDR2 SVGAGI come from the germline V gene. The CDR3 protein is CASSYSSLTGANVLTF. CDR3 sequence (DNA): TGTGCCAGCAGTTACTCTAGTTTGACTGGGGCCAACGTCCTGACTTTC.

The chain links TRBV9 to TRBJ2-7, with D possibly matching TRBD2 (5 bases). CDR3 length equals 14 residues. Germline lookup yields CDR1 SGDLS and CDR2 YYNGEE. Trimming stripped 3 bases from V and 0 bases from J, with 10 bases between. The CDR3 reads CASSATRSSYEQYF. CDR3 DNA: TGTGCCAGCAGCGCTACTAGGAGCTCCTACGAGCAGTACTTC.

V is TRBV6-6 and J is TRBJ1-2; perhaps TRBD1 as D (5 bases). The CDR3 runs 16 residues. Trimming pared 6 bases from V and 6 bases from J, leaving 23 bases between. Germline assignment: CDR1 MNHNY and CDR2 SVGAGI (reference sequence). CDR3 loop: CASSRGGGAVTHGYTF. The CDR3 DNA follows: TGTGCCAGCAGCCGTGGTGGAGGGGCCGTTACCCATGGCTACACCTTC.

The chain joins TRBV7-9 to TRBJ2-3; TRBD1 is a possible D gene (5 bases). The CDR3 has 15 residues. V gave up 2 bases and J gave up 2 bases, with 11 bases separating them. Germline-derived CDR1 and CDR2 are SEHNR and FQNEAQ (reference sequence). CDR3 residues: CASSLYQGATDTQYF. Written as DNA, the CDR3 is TGTGCCAGCAGCTTATATCAAGGGGCCACAGATACGCAGTATTTT.

This sequence joins TRBV2 and TRBJ2-3, with 7 bases aligning to TRBD1. This CDR3 is 14 amino acids long. The J segment lost 3 bases and the V segment lost 8 bases, leaving 8 bases of the junction unmatched. Germline CDR1 SNHLY, CDR2 FYNNEI. The DNA of the CDR3 is TGTGCCAGCCTGTTAGACAGGGTAACAGATACGCAGTATTTT. This translates into CASLLDRVTDTQYF. The full variable domain, in which reference TRBV2 and TRBJ2-3 provide the parts outside the CDR3, is EPEVTQTPSHQVTQMGQEVILRCVPISNHLYFYWYRQILGQKVEFLVSFYNNEISEKSEIFDDQFSVERPDGSNFTLKIRSTKLEDSAMYFCASLLDRVTDTQYFGPGTRLTVL.

V gene TRBV27 combines with J gene TRBJ2-7; TRBD2 aligns across 11 bases. Germline CDR1 is MNHEY and CDR2 is SMNVEV (reference sequence). The CDR3 is 14 amino acids. The V gene end was trimmed by 1 base and the J gene end by 6 bases; junction bases not matched to a gene: 2. The CDR3, as DNA: TGTGCCAGCAGTTTATTAGCGGGGGGGTTCGAGCAGTACTTC. Translated, it gives CASSLLAGGFEQYF.

This clone has only one observation. The chain has TRBV10-3 and TRBJ1-1; D unresolved. This CDR3 is built from 12 residues. The V gene lost 10 bases and the J gene lost 3 bases, with 12 bases spanning the gap. Germline V CDR1 and CDR2: ENHRY, SYGVKD. The CDR3 bases are TGTGCCACCAAGCGGGGTGACACTGAAGCTTTCTTT. Residues: CATKRGDTEAFF.

The V and J genes are TRBV30 and TRBJ1-3; D might be TRBD1 (5 bases). V lost 3 bases and J lost 0, with 12 bases in between. The CDR3 covers 15 residues. Germline V gene lookup returns CDR1 GTSNPN and CDR2 SVGIG (reference sequence). The CDR3: CAWRGTGHSGNTIYF. The CDR3 region has the DNA TGTGCCTGGAGAGGAACAGGACACTCTGGAAACACCATATATTTT.

This clone occurred once. The chain carries TRBV15 and TRBJ1-2; TRBD1 might be the D (6 bases). There are 13 residues in the CDR3. The V and J ends lost 8 bases and 6 bases respectively, with 16 bases between them. Germline V gene lookup returns CDR1 LNHNV and CDR2 YYDKDF (reference sequence). The CDR3 nucleotides are TGTGCCACCTACAACAAAGGGGGACATGGCTACACCTTC. Translated: CATYNKGGHGYTF.

The chain has TRBV6-5 and TRBJ2-7, with D possibly TRBD1 on 6 matching bases. Trimming removed 6 bases at V and 5 bases at J, with 14 bases between. Germline CDR1 reads MNHEY; CDR2 reads SVGAGI. The CDR3 length is 13 residues. The CDR3 DNA reads as TGTGCCAGCAGACCAACAGGGTTCCACGAGCAGTACTTC. This translates into CASRPTGFHEQYF.

The chain links TRBV6-5 to TRBJ2-1; D unclear. The germline V and J ends were trimmed by 0 bases and 3 bases, with 12 bases remaining between them. This CDR3 has 16 amino acids. Per germline, CDR1 MNHEY and CDR2 SVGAGI. CDR3 residues: CASSYSKSVGYNEQFF. The CDR3 DNA is TGTGCCAGCAGTTACTCGAAGAGTGTCGGCTACAATGAGCAGTTCTTC.

This rearrangement joins TRBV11-3 to TRBJ1-3; D possibly corresponds to TRBD1 (5 bases). The V gene lost 8 bases and the J gene lost 4 bases, with 12 bases spanning the gap. CDR1 SGHNT and CDR2 YENEEA come from the germline V gene. The CDR3 spans 13 residues. CDR3 loop: CASRQSSGNTIYF. CDR3 nucleotide sequence: TGTGCCAGCCGACAGTCGTCAGGAAACACCATATATTTT.

The chain uses TRBV10-3 and TRBJ2-7; 12 nucleotides match TRBD2. This CDR3 comprises 16 residues. The trim removed 6 bases at V and 5 bases at J, leaving 11 bases unmatched. CDR1 and CDR2 (germline): ENHRY, SYGVKD. Here the CDR3 DNA reads TGTGCCATCAGGTCCTCCCTAGCGGGAGGGCTCGACGAGCAGTACTTC. Translating gives CAIRSSLAGGLDEQYF.

The chain uses TRBV11-3 and TRBJ2-3; TRBD1 agrees at 8 bases. Trimming took 5 bases from V and 5 from J; bases not matched to a gene: 9. The CDR3 extends over 15 amino acids. Germline CDR1 SGHNT, CDR2 YENEEA. The CDR3 DNA reads TGTGCCAGCAGCGCCCATGGACAGGGTGGAGATACGCAGTATTTT. Translation gives CASSAHGQGGDTQYF.

J is TRBJ2-1 and V is TRBV18; tentative D call: TRBD1 (5 bases). The CDR3 is 15 amino acids. V was trimmed by 2 bases and J by 5 bases, leaving 13 bases between them. CDR1 is KGHSH, CDR2 LQKENI, per germline. CDR3 residues: CASSPGIDSHNEQFF. The CDR3, as DNA: TGTGCCAGCTCACCAGGAATCGACAGCCACAATGAGCAGTTCTTC.

This clone occurred once. The chain links TRBV7-2 to TRBJ1-5; TRBD1 is a possible D gene (6 bases). V was trimmed by 4 bases and J by 5 bases, leaving 12 bases between them. Germline V gene data show CDR1 as SGHTA and CDR2 as FQGNSA. CDR3 length equals 14 residues. CDR3 DNA: TGTGCCAGCAGCTATGGACAGACTTATCAGCCCCAGCATTTT. Amino acid sequence: CASSYGQTYQPQHF.

This chain joins TRBV5-1 and TRBJ1-2; perhaps TRBD1 as D (5 bases). Per germline, CDR1 SGHRS and CDR2 YFSETQ. This CDR3 is 13 amino acids long. V was trimmed by 4 bases and J by 5 bases, leaving 12 bases between them. The CDR3 DNA sequence: TGCGCCAGCAGCCTCGACAGCGATTATGGCTACACCTTC. This translates into CASSLDSDYGYTF.